This note documents a single TCR beta chain sequence. Per the original data handling: Amplifying reference gene primers gave estimates of nucleated cell counts. This table comes from immunoSEQ multiplex PCR, and its TCRdb copy is limited to in-frame clones, with some not included. V and J calls and clone size are given by that table; D and trimming were obtained from the DNA. The data contain roughly 75,000 clones, less than 85% of them singletons. The data derive from a study of blood T cell repertoires in COVID-19. Background on the study: PBMCs, B-cell-depleted T cells, or T cells provided the cDNA or gDNA that made up the material.

CDR1 MDHEN and CDR2 SYDVKM come from the germline V gene. The length of the CDR3 is 14 residues. Trimming cost V 6 bases and J 1 base, with 12 bases left between them. The sample was peripheral blood. This clonotype was sampled from a human donor with acute or convalescent COVID-19. The donor label of this sample is uncertain. The gene calls are TRBV28 and TRBJ1-1; the D gene is possibly TRBD1 (6 bases). DNA for the CDR3: TGTGCCAGCAGAAGGACAGTCCAGAACACTGAAGCTTTCTTT. Translating gives CASRRTVQNTEAFF.